The entry below gives a single T cell receptor beta chain sequence along with its context. Its antigen is not identified. The sample originates from a study of T cell responses to AZD1222 COVID-19 vaccine. Sequenced by immunoSEQ multiplex PCR; TCRdb stores in-frame clones only, minus some. The sample lists 130,000 or so clones; about 89% were seen once. Study-level points and caveats: Most donors were white British and more were female, and clonal diversity was possibly underestimated.

Germline CDR1 reads SQVTM; CDR2 reads ANQGSEA. V was clipped by 1 base and J by 10 bases, with 10 bases between them. The CDR3 has 11 amino acids. The sequence was collected from an adult in good health. The chain has TRBV29-1 and TRBJ1-1; D call uncertain. The input for sequencing was peripheral blood, taken on day 0 of AZD1222 vaccination. The CDR3 protein is CSVEGVVGAFF. CDR3 in DNA: TGCAGCGTTGAAGGGGTGGTTGGAGCTTTCTTT.